This TCR beta chain was retrieved from a study of CD8 T cells in ankylosing spondylitis. Points from the study as a whole: Clones tied to disease were said to be significantly enriched in matched ankylosing spondylitis synovial fluid. Some of these motif variants have turned up before, in reports on reactive arthritis synovial fluid and blood.

Note on this clonotype: Its antigen remains unidentified.

Each CDR3 protein gets one entry after TCRdb re-called the 5' RACE reads with MiXCR. The sample lists 150,000 or so distinct CDR3 sequences, around a tenth occurring once. The sample consisted of blood, either unsorted or a sorted T cell fraction (not recorded which). The clonotype originates from a female donor with ankylosing spondylitis or in good health (not recorded which).

Here the CDR3 reads CASSSKRAENYGYTF. The DNA for the CDR3 is TGTGCCAGCAGCTCGAAGAGGGCGGAGAACTATGGCTACACCTTC. V gene TRBV5-4 combines with J gene TRBJ1-2, with unresolved D. V was pared by 3 bases and J by 2 bases, with 14 bases between. The CDR3 is made up of 15 amino acids. Germline V gene lookup returns CDR1 SGHNT and CDR2 YYREEE (reference sequence).